The clone carrying this T cell receptor (beta chain) has at least ten counts. Its antigen is currently unknown. The entry originates in a study of T-cell reconstitution after alpha-beta-depleted transplantation in children. General observations from the study: About two months after transplant, alpha-beta T cells reportedly came from several hundred expanded graft clones.

TCRbeta library preparation incorporated unique molecular identifiers. In TCRdb, the PCR reads were re-called with MiXCR into one record per CDR3 protein. The sample has under 850,000 distinct CDR3 sequences, under 15% seen once; the top ten hold 0.79%. CDR3 length: 20 residues. V gave up 5 bases and J gave up 4 bases; unmatched junction bases: 20. Germline CDR1 DFQATT, CDR2 SNEGSKA (reference sequence). This receptor was taken from a girl aged 2 to 10 with congenital amegakaryocytic thrombocytopenia, due to receive a stem cell transplant. The chain links TRBV20-1 to TRBJ2-3; 14 positions match TRBD2. This sample comprised PBMCs, obtained before TCRalphabeta/CD19-depleted stem cell transplant. CDR3 DNA sequence: TGCAGTGCTCCCTCCCAGGGACTGTCCGGGACTAGCGGGAGTCCAGATACGCAGTATTTT. Its translation: CSAPSQGLSGTSGSPDTQYF.